The sample holds a few counts of the clone carrying this T cell receptor (beta chain). This sample's TCRbeta library carried unique molecular identifier barcodes. One entry per CDR3 protein, called by TCRdb with MiXCR from the PCR reads. The table has about 230,000 distinct CDR3 sequences, 9.7% seen once. The data originate from a study of T-cell reconstitution after alpha-beta-depleted transplantation in children. Germline V gene data show CDR1 as ENHRY and CDR2 as SYGVKD. Unmatched junction bases numbered 6, after V lost 8 bases and J lost 4 bases. The CDR3 sequence is 14 residues long. The receptor was derived from a human donor who donated a stem cell graft to a child with SCID. The material was PBMCs from the stem cell graft donor, obtained from the stem cell graft. The chain recombines TRBV10-3 with TRBJ2-7, with 12 bases aligning to TRBD1. DNA of the CDR3: TGTGCCATCGCCGGGACAGGGGGCGCATACGAGCAGTACTTC. It yields the protein CAIAGTGGAYEQYF.